The rows below give T cell receptor beta chains drawn from one sample of a study of blood T cells in healthy people across ages. TCRdb ran MiXCR on the 5' RACE reads and lists one entry per CDR3 protein. The sample carries approximately 760,000 distinct CDR3 sequences, roughly 25% recorded once. The sample also formed part of further work on T cells of mothers and their children.

Sample: blood. The receptors were gathered from a boy aged 5 to 17 in good health. Both conserved end residues are part of each CDR3. A D gene is named only where the DNA matches it firmly. A clone size is listed for some rows: how often the clone was seen (once, few, many), or a class if it is expanded.

d_call | clone_size | j_call | v_call | cdr3_aa | cdr3_nt
NA | NA | TRBJ2-7 | TRBV7-2 | CASSLKPSYEQYF | TGTGCCAGCAGCTTGAAGCCCTCCTACGAGCAGTACTTC
TRBD1 | NA | TRBJ2-1 | TRBV9 | CASSVGVGTGVNEQFF | TGTGCCAGCAGCGTAGGTGTGGGGACAGGGGTGAATGAGCAGTTCTTC
TRBD1 | few | TRBJ1-4 | TRBV4-3 | CASSQDRGQRNEKLFF | TGCGCCAGCAGCCAAGATCGGGGACAGAGAAATGAAAAACTGTTTTTT
TRBD2 | few | TRBJ2-1 | TRBV7-8 | CASSLVGLANEQFF | TGTGCCAGCAGCTTAGTGGGACTAGCAAATGAGCAGTTCTTC
NA | NA | TRBJ1-4 | TRBV28 | CASSLYGPEMIFDF | TGTGCCAGCAGTTTATATGGTCCAGAAATGATTTTTGACTTT
TRBD2 | NA | TRBJ2-1 | TRBV11-2 | CASSLSALLAGGEQFF | TGTGCCAGCAGCTTATCTGCTCTGCTAGCGGGTGGTGAGCAGTTCTTC
NA | NA | TRBJ1-3 | TRBV6-5 | CASSPLFTGNTTYF | TGTGCCAGCAGTCCACTCTTCACTGGAAACACCACATATTTT
NA | few | TRBJ2-1 | TRBV2 | CASSQDRPPNNEQFF | TGTGCCAGCAGTCAAGACAGGCCACCCAACAATGAGCAGTTCTTC
TRBD1 | NA | TRBJ2-1 | TRBV20-1 | CSAREQRTGINEQFF | TGCAGTGCTAGAGAACAGAGGACAGGGATCAATGAGCAGTTCTTC
NA | NA | TRBJ1-2 | TRBV5-1 | CASASPGGAGSTYGYTF | TGCGCCAGCGCTAGCCCGGGGGGCGCGGGAAGCACCTATGGCTACACCTTC
TRBD2 | NA | TRBJ2-7 | TRBV29-1 | CSAGGGVHSYEQYF | TGCAGCGCTGGGGGGGGAGTACACTCCTACGAGCAGTACTTC
NA | once | TRBJ1-5 | TRBV3-1 | CASSQGSGGGNQPQHF | TGTGCCAGCAGCCAAGGGAGCGGGGGAGGCAATCAGCCCCAGCATTTT
TRBD2 | NA | TRBJ2-2 | TRBV27 | CASNGGGPGELFF | TGTGCCAGCAACGGCGGGGGGCCCGGGGAGCTGTTTTTT
TRBD2 | NA | TRBJ2-5 | TRBV7-2 | CASSSTSGEAETQYF | TGTGCCAGCAGCTCGACTAGCGGGGAGGCGGAGACCCAGTACTTC
NA | few | TRBJ2-1 | TRBV27 | CASIPQSSSYNEQFF | TGTGCCAGCATCCCCCAGAGTTCCTCCTACAATGAGCAGTTCTTC
NA | NA | TRBJ2-1 | TRBV6-2/TRBV6-3 | CASTNGGPGEQFF | TGTGCCAGCACCAATGGGGGGCCGGGTGAGCAGTTCTTC
NA | few | TRBJ1-2 | TRBV7-9 | CASSLSSANGYTF | TGTGCCAGCAGCTTAAGCTCCGCCAATGGCTACACCTTC
TRBD1 | NA | TRBJ2-1 | TRBV11-2 | CASSSLQTGVYTMKQFF | TGTGCCAGCAGCTCACTCCAAACAGGGGTATATACAATGAAGCAGTTCTTC
NA | NA | TRBJ2-4 | TRBV6-5 | CASSTNLYQNIQYF | TGTGCCAGCAGTACAAATTTGTACCAAAACATTCAGTACTTC
TRBD1 | NA | TRBJ2-6 | TRBV5-6 | CASGRDRGSGANVLTF | TGTGCCAGCGGCAGGGACAGGGGGTCTGGGGCCAACGTCCTGACTTTC
NA | few | TRBJ1-1 | TRBV2 | CASSGMTSRNTEAFF | TGTGCCAGCAGTGGCATGACAAGTCGGAACACTGAAGCTTTCTTT
NA | NA | TRBJ2-5 | TRBV29-1 | CSGATPPGVETQYF | TGCAGCGGTGCGACCCCGCCGGGCGTAGAGACCCAGTACTTC
NA | NA | TRBJ2-1 | TRBV7-9 | CASSLAWEWYNEQFF | TGTGCCAGCAGCTTAGCGTGGGAGTGGTACAATGAGCAGTTCTTC
TRBD1 | few | TRBJ2-7 | TRBV27 | CASSFGTAVYEQYF | TGTGCCAGCAGTTTTGGGACAGCAGTCTACGAGCAGTACTTC
TRBD2 | NA | TRBJ2-3 | TRBV20-1 | CSARDLRTRHTDTQYF | TGCAGTGCTAGAGATCTCAGGACTAGGCACACAGATACGCAGTATTTT
NA | NA | TRBJ2-7 | TRBV20-1 | CSARGRMGYEQYF | TGCAGTGCAAGGGGCCGGATGGGCTACGAGCAGTACTTC
NA | once | TRBJ1-4 | TRBV20-1 | CSASTTGGEKLFF | TGCAGTGCCTCGACGACTGGGGGGGAAAAACTGTTTTTT
NA | NA | TRBJ2-7 | TRBV12-5 | CASRSGYEQYF | TGTGCTAGTCGGTCGGGCTACGAGCAGTACTTC
TRBD1 | few | TRBJ2-7 | TRBV2 | CASSEAVGQGAYEQYF | TGTGCCAGCAGTGAAGCGGTGGGACAGGGGGCCTACGAGCAGTACTTC
NA | NA | TRBJ1-1 | TRBV20-1 | CSATRQAWSNSEAFF | TGCAGTGCTACTCGCCAGGCTTGGTCCAACTCTGAAGCTTTCTTT
NA | few | TRBJ2-2 | TRBV7-2 | CASHMAGTGELFF | TGTGCCAGCCATATGGCGGGCACCGGGGAGCTGTTTTTT
TRBD2 | few | TRBJ2-7 | TRBV28 | CASSPRSEGGSKYEQYF | TGTGCCAGCAGTCCACGCTCGGAGGGCGGGAGCAAATACGAGCAGTACTTC
NA | NA | TRBJ2-7 | TRBV29-1 | CSVLRAGSWEQYF | TGCAGCGTTCTGAGGGCAGGGTCATGGGAGCAGTACTTC
TRBD2 | NA | TRBJ2-7 | TRBV20-1 | CSAISQRESYEQYF | TGCAGTGCTATTAGTCAGCGGGAGAGCTACGAGCAGTACTTC